The clone carrying this T cell receptor (beta chain) was observed a few times. The target antigen is unknown. This specimen belongs to a study of cytomegalovirus exposure and HLA in healthy donors. Whole-study context: An early data release held some 85 million unique TCRs from HLA-typed donors. Overall study findings and caveats: A prior analysis recorded that most TCR beta V segments were productive about 87% or about 30% of the time. A cluster of highly shared sequence variants was likely a sequencing artifact.

Primers included in the PCR were 60 Vbeta and 13 Jbeta primers. Measured with immunoSEQ multiplex PCR; TCRdb has only the in-frame clones, and not every one. The top ten hold 6.5% to 9% of the sample, which has under 150,000 clones, around 9% seen once. CDR1 is SGHRS, CDR2 YFSETQ, per germline. The CDR3 consists of 13 residues. Trimming stripped 1 base from V and 2 bases from J, with 6 bases between. The rearrangement joins TRBV5-1 to TRBJ1-1; D is uncertain. The sequenced sample was PBMCs. The sequence was collected from a woman aged 40 to 55 in good health and CMV-seropositive. CDR3 sequence (DNA): TGCGCCAGCAGCTTGCAGGCAAACACTGAAGCTTTCTTT. Translated: CASSLQANTEAFF.